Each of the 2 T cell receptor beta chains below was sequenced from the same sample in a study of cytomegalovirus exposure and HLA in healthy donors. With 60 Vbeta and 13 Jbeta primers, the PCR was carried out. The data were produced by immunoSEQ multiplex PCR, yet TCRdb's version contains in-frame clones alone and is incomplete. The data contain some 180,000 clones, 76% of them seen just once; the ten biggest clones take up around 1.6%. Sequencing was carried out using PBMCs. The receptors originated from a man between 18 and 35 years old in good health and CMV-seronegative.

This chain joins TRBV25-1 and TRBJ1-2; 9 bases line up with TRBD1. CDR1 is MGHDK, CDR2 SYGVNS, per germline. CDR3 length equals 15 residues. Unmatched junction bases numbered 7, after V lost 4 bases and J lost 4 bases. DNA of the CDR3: TGTGCCAGCAGTGGAATCGAGACAGGGGGCTATGGCTACACCTTC. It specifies CASSGIETGGYGYTF.

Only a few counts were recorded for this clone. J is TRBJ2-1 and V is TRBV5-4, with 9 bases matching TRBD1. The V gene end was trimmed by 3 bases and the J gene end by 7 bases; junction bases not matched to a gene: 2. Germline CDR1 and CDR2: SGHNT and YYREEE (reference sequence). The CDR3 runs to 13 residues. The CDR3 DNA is TGTGCCAGCAGCTGGACAGGGGAAAATGAGCAGTTCTTC. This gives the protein CASSWTGENEQFF.